This is a list of T cell receptor beta chains from one sample in a study of T cells in Graves' hyperthyroidism and ophthalmopathy. TCRdb re-derived calls from the multiplex PCR reads in MiXCR, one entry per CDR3 protein. Among 450,000 to 650,000 distinct CDR3 sequences listed, under 20% were seen once. The sequenced sample was blood. All receptors derive from a woman between 18 and 29 years old with Graves' ophthalmopathy. CDR3s include the opening cysteine and the closing phenylalanine or tryptophan. The order of the fields is clone size, J gene, D gene, V gene, CDR3 DNA, CDR3 protein. The D gene is left open where the match is weak. The size of a clone is reported for some rows only, either as once, few or many, or as a class for expanded clones.

many,TRBJ2-5,TRBD2,TRBV9,TGTGCCAGCAGCGCCGGGAGAGACGGGGGGTTCCAAGAGACCCAGTACTTC,CASSAGRDGGFQETQYF
.,TRBJ1-3,.,TRBV4-3,TGCGCCAGCAGCCTTTACTCTGGAAACACCATATATTTT,CASSLYSGNTIYF
.,TRBJ2-5,.,TRBV14,TGTGCCAGCGGCCAGAGAGCTACTAGTTATCAAGAGACCCAGTACTTC,CASGQRATSYQETQYF
many,TRBJ2-1,.,TRBV7-9,TGTGCCAGCAGCTTAACGGACCCGTACAATGAGCAGTTCTTC,CASSLTDPYNEQFF
.,TRBJ2-7,TRBD2,TRBV6-5,TGTGCCAGCAGTTACACCTCTAGCGGGAGGGCTTACGAGCAGTACTTC,CASSYTSSGRAYEQYF
few,TRBJ2-7,.,TRBV6-2/TRBV6-3,TGTGCCAGCAGCTTGTACCACGGGGACTCCTCCTACGAGCAGTACTTC,CASSLYHGDSSYEQYF
many,TRBJ2-7,TRBD2,TRBV3-1,TGTGCCAGCGGCCAAGGCGGGAGGGAGCAGTACTTC,CASGQGGREQYF
many,TRBJ2-2,.,TRBV11-3,TGTGCCAGCAGCGAAAGGGGGGAGAACACCGGGGAGCTGTTTTTT,CASSERGENTGELFF
many,TRBJ2-1,.,TRBV28,TGTGCCAGCACCAAATATCTTACAAGCTCCTACAATGAGCAGTTCTTC,CASTKYLTSSYNEQFF
many,TRBJ1-2,.,TRBV12-5,TGTGCTAGTGGTTTGGTAGTGTCGGGGGGGATGGCGCAGGGGTCTTTGAGTGGGAACTATGGCTACACCTTC,CASGLVVSGGMAQGSLSGNYGYTF
.,TRBJ2-7,.,TRBV28,TGTGCCAGCAGTTTTCCAGGAGGGGGCTACGAGCAGTACTTC,CASSFPGGGYEQYF
few,TRBJ2-1,.,TRBV28,TGTGCCAGCGGGACTCTCCCCTCCTACAATGAGCAGTTCTTC,CASGTLPSYNEQFF
many,TRBJ2-7,TRBD2,TRBV27,TGTGCCAGCAGTTCCCCCCATTTAGCGGGAGGGCCCTCGGAGCAGTACTTC,CASSSPHLAGGPSEQYF
.,TRBJ2-5,TRBD2,TRBV2,TGTGCCAGCAGGGGACTAGCGGGGGCCCCCGGGGAGACCCAGTACTTC,CASRGLAGAPGETQYF
few,TRBJ2-7,.,TRBV5-1,TGCGCCAGCAGCTTGGGGGGATACCTTTACGAGCAGTACTTC,CASSLGGYLYEQYF
many,TRBJ2-3,TRBD2,TRBV11-3,TGTGCCAGCAGCTTAGGTTCTAGCGGGGGAACAGATACGCAGTATTTT,CASSLGSSGGTDTQYF
many,TRBJ2-3,TRBD2,TRBV28,TGTGCCACAACCTTTCATCTCCGCGGGAGGGGACGGGATACGCAGTATTTT,CATTFHLRGRGRDTQYF
few,TRBJ1-2,.,TRBV6-1,TGTGCCAGCAGTGAAACAGGCAGTTCTAACTATGGCTACACCTTC,CASSETGSSNYGYTF
many,TRBJ2-3,TRBD2,TRBV20-1,TGCAGTGCTAGAGATCCGGGACTAGAGGATACGCAGTATTTT,CSARDPGLEDTQYF
many,TRBJ2-1,.,TRBV9,TGTGCCAGCAGCGTGTCTGGCGGGTTCTACAATGAGCAGTTCTTC,CASSVSGGFYNEQFF
few,TRBJ1-2,.,TRBV7-9,TGTGCCAGCAGCTTAAAGTGGACGAGCTATGGCTGCACCTTC,CASSLKWTSYGCTF
many,TRBJ1-5,.,TRBV3-1,TGTGCCAGCAGCCAAGATTATGGGGTTCTAGACCCAAATCAGCCCCAGCATTTT,CASSQDYGVLDPNQPQHF
many,TRBJ2-3,.,TRBV28,TGTGCCAGCAGTTTCCTAGGATGGGGCTCAGATACGCAGTATTTT,CASSFLGWGSDTQYF
many,TRBJ2-3,.,TRBV20-1,TGCAGTGCCGCCGGACTTACAGATACGCAGTATTTT,CSAAGLTDTQYF
many,TRBJ1-1,TRBD1,TRBV5-5,TGTGCCAGCAGCTTGGCCGGACAGGGGAGAGGCGCTGAAGCTTTCTTT,CASSLAGQGRGAEAFF
.,TRBJ1-2,.,TRBV12-3/TRBV12-4,TGTGCCAGCAGCCATCCACAGGTTTTCTATGGCTACACCTTC,CASSHPQVFYGYTF
.,TRBJ1-6,.,TRBV6-4,TGTGCCAGCAGAGAGCCAGGGGAGAATTCACCCCTCCACTTT,CASREPGENSPLHF
few,TRBJ1-6,.,TRBV15,TGTGCCACCAGCCCCACTTGGAATTCACCCCTCCACTTT,CATSPTWNSPLHF
.,TRBJ2-7,TRBD1,TRBV7-3,TGTGCCAGCAGCTCCGGGACAGGGGCGTATCGCGAGCAGTACTTC,CASSSGTGAYREQYF
few,TRBJ2-7,.,TRBV6-2/TRBV6-3,TGTGCCAGCAGTTACTCGGGGACGAGCGAGCAGTACTTC,CASSYSGTSEQYF
few,TRBJ1-2,.,TRBV5-6,TGTGCCAGCACCCTGAGACCTGGGAACTACACCTTC,CASTLRPGNYTF
many,TRBJ1-1,.,TRBV30,TGTGCCTGGAGTGTACTGGGATCATTGAACACTGAAGCTTTCTTT,CAWSVLGSLNTEAFF
few,TRBJ2-1,TRBD2,TRBV4-3,TGCGCCAGCAGCCCTGGGACTAGCGGTCAATCGGAGCAGTTCTTC,CASSPGTSGQSEQFF
.,TRBJ2-5,TRBD1,TRBV13,TGTGCCAGCAGCTTAGGGTGGGAGGCCGCCAACTGGGACAGGAGGGGAGAGACCCAGTACTTC,CASSLGWEAANWDRRGETQYF
few,TRBJ2-5,.,TRBV19,TGTGCCAGCAGGGACATCCAAGAGACCCAGTACTTC,CASRDIQETQYF
.,TRBJ2-2,.,TRBV7-3,TGTGCCAGCAGCTACGAGACGAACACCGGGGAGCTGTTTTTT,CASSYETNTGELFF
few,TRBJ1-1,.,TRBV28,TGTGCCAGCAGCCGGGCGACAGAGAACACTGAAGCTTTCTTT,CASSRATENTEAFF
.,TRBJ2-7,.,TRBV11-2,TGTGCCAGCAGCTTAGCGAGGAGCCCAGCCCCCAGCTCCTACGAGCAGTACTTC,CASSLARSPAPSSYEQYF
many,TRBJ2-7,TRBD1,TRBV30,TGTGCCTGGAGTTCCCGACAGGGAAGAACATCCTACGAGCAGTACTTC,CAWSSRQGRTSYEQYF
many,TRBJ2-7,.,TRBV27,TGTGCCAGCAGTCCCACCCGGTCCACCTACGAGCAGTACTTC,CASSPTRSTYEQYF
many,TRBJ1-1,.,TRBV7-8,TGTGCCAGCAGCTTAGTGGTAAGCGGCACTGAAGCTTTCTTT,CASSLVVSGTEAFF
.,TRBJ1-4,.,TRBV19,TGTGCCAGTAGTCAAGCAGCATCAACTAATGAAAAACTGTTTTTT,CASSQAASTNEKLFF
.,TRBJ2-3,.,TRBV5-6,TGTGCCAGCAGCTCTGCAGGGTCCCACCCAGATACGCAGTATTTT,CASSSAGSHPDTQYF
many,TRBJ2-5,.,TRBV28,TGTGCCAGCACTCTATCACAGTTCCAAGAGACCCAGTACTTC,CASTLSQFQETQYF
many,TRBJ1-2,.,TRBV20-1,TGCAGTGCTAGAAGCGGGCATCCCTCCTTGGGCTACACCTTC,CSARSGHPSLGYTF
few,TRBJ1-5,.,TRBV19,TGTGCCAGTTCTCAGGGGAGTGGTACCTATAGCAATCAGCCCCAGCATTTT,CASSQGSGTYSNQPQHF
few,TRBJ1-4,.,TRBV4-3,TGCGCCAGCAGCCCAACGCAGGGCGTTAATGAAAAACTGTTTTTT,CASSPTQGVNEKLFF
once,TRBJ2-2,.,TRBV6-4,TGTGCCAGCAGTGACTCGGGACAAACGAACACCGGGGAGCTGTTTTTT,CASSDSGQTNTGELFF
.,TRBJ2-1,.,TRBV9,TGTGCCAGCAGCGGGGGCAGAATGGATGAGCAGTTCTTC,CASSGGRMDEQFF
many,TRBJ1-5,TRBD1,TRBV30,TGTGCCTGGAGTGAACGGGACAGGGCCAATCAGCCCCAGCATTTT,CAWSERDRANQPQHF
.,TRBJ1-1,.,TRBV10-3,TGTGCCATCAGTGAGAGGGAGCAGCAAGAAGCTTTCTTT,CAISEREQQEAFF
.,TRBJ2-5,TRBD2,TRBV9,TGTGCCAGCAGCCCCCGGACTAGCCGGCAAGAGACCCAGTACTTC,CASSPRTSRQETQYF
many,TRBJ1-2,TRBD1,TRBV27,TGTGCCAGCAGCCCCCGGGACAGCCTATTCAACGGGGGCTACACCTTC,CASSPRDSLFNGGYTF
many,TRBJ2-2,.,TRBV3-1,TGTGCCAGCAGCCCTACTAGAGAAATCCCTGCCGGGGAGCTGTTTTTT,CASSPTREIPAGELFF